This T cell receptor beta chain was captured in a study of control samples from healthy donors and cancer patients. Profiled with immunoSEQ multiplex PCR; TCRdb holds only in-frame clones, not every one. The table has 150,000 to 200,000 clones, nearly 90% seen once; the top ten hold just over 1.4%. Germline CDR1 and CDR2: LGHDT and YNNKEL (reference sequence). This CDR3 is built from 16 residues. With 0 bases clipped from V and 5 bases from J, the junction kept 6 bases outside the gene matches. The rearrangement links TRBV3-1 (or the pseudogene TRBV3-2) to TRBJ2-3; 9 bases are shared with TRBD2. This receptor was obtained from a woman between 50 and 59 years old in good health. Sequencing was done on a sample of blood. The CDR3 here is CASSQERLAGQDTQYF. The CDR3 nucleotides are TGTGCCAGCAGCCAAGAGCGGCTAGCGGGGCAAGATACGCAGTATTTT.